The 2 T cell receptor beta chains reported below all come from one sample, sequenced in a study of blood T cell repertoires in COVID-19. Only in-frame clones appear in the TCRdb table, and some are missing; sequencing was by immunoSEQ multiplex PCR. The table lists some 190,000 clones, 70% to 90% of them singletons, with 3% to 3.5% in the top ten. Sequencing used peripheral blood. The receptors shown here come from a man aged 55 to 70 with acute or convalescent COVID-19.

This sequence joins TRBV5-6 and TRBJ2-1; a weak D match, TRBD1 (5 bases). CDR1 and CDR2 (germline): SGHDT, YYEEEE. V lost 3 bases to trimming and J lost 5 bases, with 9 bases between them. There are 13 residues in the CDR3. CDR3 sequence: CASSSDSDNEQFF. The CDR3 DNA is TGTGCCAGCAGCTCTGACAGCGACAATGAGCAGTTCTTC. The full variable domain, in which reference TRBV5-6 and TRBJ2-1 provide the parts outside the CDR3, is DAGVTQSPTHLIKTRGQQVTLRCSPKSGHDTVSWYQQALGQGPQFIFQYYEEEERQRGNFPDRFSGHQFPNYSSELNVNALLLGDSALYLCASSSDSDNEQFFGPGTRLTVL.

CDR3 loop: CASWGGRVNTEAFF. CDR3 nucleotides: TGTGCCAGCTGGGGGGGCAGGGTCAACACTGAAGCTTTCTTT. This chain links TRBV28 with TRBJ1-1; maybe TRBD1 (6 bases). The germline CDR1 and CDR2 sequences are MDHEN and SYDVKM. The ends were cut back, 8 bases at V and 2 bases at J, with 15 bases in the middle. The CDR3 runs 14 residues.